These T cell receptor beta chains were read from a single sample in a study of OX40 agonist ivuxolimab in advanced cancers. The protocol was immunoSEQ multiplex PCR, while the TCRdb copy is restricted to in-frame clones and leaves out a portion. The sample records tens of thousands of clones, about 95% being singletons. The sample consisted of CD4+ or CD8+ T cells sorted from blood, taken in a trial of the OX40 agonist ivuxolimab. The receptors come from an adult with an advanced solid tumor such as melanoma, head and neck, liver or kidney cancer. Both conserved end residues are part of each CDR3. D genes are given only for firm matches. The listing skips clone size in some rows; elsewhere it reads once, few, many or a size class.

v_gene,d_gene,abundance,j_gene,CDR3aa,CDR3nt
TRBV10-2,NA,NA,TRBJ2-1,CASSDPLYNEQFF,TGCGCCAGCAGTGACCCCCTCTACAATGAGCAGTTCTTC
TRBV30,NA,NA,TRBJ2-3,CAWSVPGGATDTQYF,TGTGCCTGGAGTGTACCAGGGGGGGCCACAGATACGCAGTATTTT
TRBV2,TRBD1,NA,TRBJ2-7,CASRGGQGPHEQYF,TGTGCCAGCAGGGGCGGACAGGGTCCCCACGAGCAGTACTTC
TRBV7-9,TRBD2,NA,TRBJ2-5,CASSLALAGEETQYF,TGTGCCAGCAGCTTAGCCCTAGCGGGAGAAGAGACCCAGTACTTC
TRBV10-3,TRBD1,NA,TRBJ2-7,CAISGDSSYEQYF,TGTGCCATCAGTGGGGACAGTTCCTACGAGCAGTACTTC
TRBV4-3,TRBD1,NA,TRBJ1-2,CASSQDRTGGNYGYTF,TGCGCCAGCAGCCAAGATCGGACAGGGGGCAACTATGGCTACACCTTC
TRBV6-4,NA,NA,TRBJ2-7,CASRESGRYEQYF,TGTGCCAGCAGGGAAAGTGGACGCTACGAGCAGTACTTC
TRBV14,NA,NA,TRBJ1-1,CASSHGQVPNTEAFF,TGTGCCAGCAGCCACGGGCAGGTACCGAACACTGAAGCTTTCTTT
TRBV6-5,TRBD1,NA,TRBJ1-4,CASSYGTGDEKLFF,TGTGCCAGCAGTTACGGGACAGGGGATGAAAAACTGTTTTTT
TRBV28,TRBD1,NA,TRBJ2-7,CASSSTGAREQYF,TGTGCCAGCAGTTCGACAGGGGCGCGCGAGCAGTACTTC
TRBV9,TRBD1,NA,TRBJ1-2,CASSVAGTGGYGYTF,TGTGCCAGCAGCGTAGCCGGGACAGGCGGGTATGGCTACACCTTC
TRBV28,NA,NA,TRBJ2-1,CVSSFFGDEQFF,TGTGTCAGCAGTTTTTTTGGGGATGAGCAGTTCTTC
TRBV27,NA,NA,TRBJ2-3,CASSVYPGTDTQYF,TGTGCCAGCAGCGTCTATCCTGGCACAGATACGCAGTATTTT
TRBV7-8,NA,once,TRBJ2-1,CASSLGPGNEQFF,TGTGCCAGCAGCTTAGGGCCCGGCAATGAGCAGTTCTTC
TRBV27,NA,NA,TRBJ2-1,CASSSGMSANNEQFF,TGTGCCAGCAGTTCCGGGATGTCTGCCAACAATGAGCAGTTCTTC
TRBV28,NA,NA,TRBJ2-1,CASSLSQEMYNEQFF,TGTGCCAGCAGTTTATCACAAGAAATGTACAATGAGCAGTTCTTC
TRBV9,NA,once,TRBJ2-1,CASSARTGSSYNEQFF,TGTGCCAGCAGCGCCCGGACTGGAAGCTCCTACAATGAGCAGTTCTTC
TRBV29-1,TRBD1,NA,TRBJ1-2,CSVAGTDNYGYTF,TGCAGCGTGGCCGGGACAGACAACTATGGCTACACCTTC
TRBV5-1,TRBD1,NA,TRBJ2-7,CASSSGQGARAYEQYF,TGCGCCAGCAGCTCCGGACAGGGGGCGCGGGCCTACGAGCAGTACTTC
TRBV19,TRBD2,NA,TRBJ2-3,CASSIVGGAGDTQYF,TGTGCCAGTAGTATTGTCGGGGGGGCCGGAGATACGCAGTATTTT
TRBV5-1,TRBD1,NA,TRBJ1-2,CASSTDRVGGYTF,TGCGCCAGCAGCACCGACAGGGTCGGCGGCTACACCTTC
TRBV11-2,TRBD1,once,TRBJ1-1,CASSGGTVLTEAFF,TGTGCCAGCAGCGGAGGGACAGTACTCACTGAAGCTTTCTTT
TRBV10-1,NA,NA,TRBJ2-1,CASSESAHEQFF,TGCGCCAGCAGTGAGTCGGCCCATGAGCAGTTCTTC